Presented here are 6 T cell receptor beta chains from one specimen sequenced in a study of blood T cell repertoires in COVID-19. This table comes from immunoSEQ multiplex PCR, and its TCRdb copy is limited to in-frame clones, with some not included. The profile shows 220,000 or so clones, approximately 90% of them singletons. Source material: peripheral blood. These receptors were collected from a man in his sixties with COVID-19, enrolled during active disease.

On this clone: This sample includes further DNA sequences coding for the same CDR3. This chain connects TRBV5-1 to TRBJ2-1; unclear D gene. Trimming cost V 4 bases and J 1 base, with 12 bases left between them. From germline, CDR1 is SGHRS and CDR2 YFSETQ. The CDR3 covers 15 residues. In DNA form, the CDR3 reads TGCGCCAGCAGCCCAAACTCAGGATCCTACAATGAGCAGTTCTTC. It codes for CASSPNSGSYNEQFF.

The V call is TRBV9, the J call TRBJ2-3; 7 positions match TRBD2. Germline loops: CDR1 SGDLS, CDR2 YYNGEE. CDR3 length: 16 residues. The V segment lost 5 bases and the J segment 0 bases; nucleotides outside the gene matches: 9. The CDR3 sequence is CASSPAAGTSTDTQYF. The DNA of the CDR3 is TGTGCCAGCAGTCCAGCAGCGGGGACTAGCACAGATACGCAGTATTTT.

V is TRBV3-1 (or the pseudogene TRBV3-2) and J is TRBJ2-3; 8 bases are shared with TRBD2. V shed 4 bases, J shed 5 bases, and the junction held 14 bases outside the gene matches. CDR1 is LGHDT, CDR2 YNNKEL, per germline (reference sequence). CDR3 length: 17 amino acids. The CDR3 reads CASSPRGGGRRLDTQYF. The DNA for the CDR3 is TGTGCCAGCAGCCCCCGGGGGGGCGGGAGGCGATTAGATACGCAGTATTTT.

The chain joins TRBV5-1 to TRBJ2-3; maybe TRBD1 (6 bases). Germline V lookup: CDR1 SGHRS, CDR2 YFSETQ. Trimming cost V 4 bases and J 0 bases, with 15 bases left between them. The CDR3 has 16 residues. For the CDR3, the DNA is TGCGCCAGCAGCCAACAGGGAACTTCTAGCACAGATACGCAGTATTTT. This translates into CASSQQGTSSTDTQYF. Drawing the rest from reference TRBV5-1 and TRBJ2-3, the complete variable domain is KAGVTQTPRYLIKTRGQQVTLSCSPISGHRSVSWYQQTPGQGLQFLFEYFSETQRNKGNFPGRFSGRQFSNSRSEMNVSTLELGDSALYLCASSQQGTSSTDTQYFGPGTRLTVL.

V usage is TRBV6-1 and J usage is TRBJ1-3, with TRBD1 matching 7 bases. The CDR3 covers 17 residues. V dropped 4 bases and J dropped 1; count of bases not matched to a gene: 10. From germline, CDR1 is MNHNS and CDR2 SASEGT. The CDR3 nucleotides read TGTGCCAGCAGTGGAGGGGGCTCCTTATCTTCTGGAAACACCATATATTTT. Its translation: CASSGGGSLSSGNTIYF.

This clone was found once. The chain carries TRBV13 and TRBJ1-3; D is undetermined. The length of the CDR3 is 14 residues. Trimming shortened V by 5 bases and J by 3 bases, and 11 bases separated the two germline ends. CDR1 and CDR2 from the germline V gene are PRHDT and FYEKMQ (reference sequence). This CDR3 is CASSPNPGGNTIYF. DNA for the CDR3: TGTGCCAGCAGCCCCAACCCCGGTGGAAACACCATATATTTT. Full variable domain (remainder filled in from reference TRBV13 and TRBJ1-3): AAGVIQSPRHLIKEKRETATLKCYPIPRHDTVYWYQQGPGQDPQFLISFYEKMQSDKGSIPDRFSAQQFSDYHSELNMSSLELGDSALYFCASSPNPGGNTIYFGEGSWLTVV.